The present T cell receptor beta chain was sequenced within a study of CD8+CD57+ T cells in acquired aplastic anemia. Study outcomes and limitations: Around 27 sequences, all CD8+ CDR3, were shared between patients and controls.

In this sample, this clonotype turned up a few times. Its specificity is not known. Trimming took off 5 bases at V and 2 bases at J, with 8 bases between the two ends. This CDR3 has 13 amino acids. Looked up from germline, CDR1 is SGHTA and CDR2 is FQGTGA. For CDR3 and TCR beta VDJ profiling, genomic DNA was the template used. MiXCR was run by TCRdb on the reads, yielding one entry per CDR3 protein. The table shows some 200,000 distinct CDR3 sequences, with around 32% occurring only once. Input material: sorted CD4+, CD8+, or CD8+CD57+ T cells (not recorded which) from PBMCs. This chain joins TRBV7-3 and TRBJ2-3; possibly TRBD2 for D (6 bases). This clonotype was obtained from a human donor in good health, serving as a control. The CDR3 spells CASSGGNTDTQYF. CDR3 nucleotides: TGTGCCAGCAGCGGGGGGAACACAGATACGCAGTATTTT.